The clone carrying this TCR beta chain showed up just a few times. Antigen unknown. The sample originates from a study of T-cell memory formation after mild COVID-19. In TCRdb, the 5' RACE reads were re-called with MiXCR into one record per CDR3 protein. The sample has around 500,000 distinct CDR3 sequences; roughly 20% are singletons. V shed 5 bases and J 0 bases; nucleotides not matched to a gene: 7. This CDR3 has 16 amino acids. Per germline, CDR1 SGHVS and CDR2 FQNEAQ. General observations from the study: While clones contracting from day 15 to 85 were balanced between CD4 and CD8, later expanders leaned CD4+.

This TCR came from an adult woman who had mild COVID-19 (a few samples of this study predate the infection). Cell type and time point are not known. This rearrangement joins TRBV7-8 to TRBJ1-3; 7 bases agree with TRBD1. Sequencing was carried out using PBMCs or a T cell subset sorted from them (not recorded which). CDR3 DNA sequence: TGTGCCAGCAGCGCCCGGGACAGTTTCTCTGGAAACACCATATATTTT. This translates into CASSARDSFSGNTIYF.